One and the same sample provided the 7 T cell receptor beta chains below, sequenced in a study of breast tumors, draining lymph nodes, adjacent tissues. TCRdb reprocessed the multiplex PCR reads via MiXCR and lists one record per CDR3 protein. The profile shows about 63,000 distinct CDR3 sequences, 57% of them singletons. The sample comprised breast tumor tissue. The receptors derive from a female donor with breast cancer. Some clones in this sample may be carry-over from other donors' samples.

This clonotype was seen ten or more times. The rearrangement links TRBV2 to TRBJ2-1; 14 bases agree with TRBD2. Trimming cost V 6 bases and J 8 bases; bases outside gene matches: 6. The CDR3 spans 15 residues. Germline V gene lookup returns CDR1 SNHLY and CDR2 FYNNEI. CDR3 amino acids: CASSPGTSGSYEQFF. CDR3 DNA sequence: TGTGCCAGCAGCCCTGGGACTAGCGGGAGTTATGAGCAGTTCTTC. Full variable domain (missing parts from reference TRBV2 and TRBJ2-1): EPEVTQTPSHQVTQMGQEVILRCVPISNHLYFYWYRQILGQKVEFLVSFYNNEISEKSEIFDDQFSVERPDGSNFTLKIRSTKLEDSAMYFCASSPGTSGSYEQFFGPGTRLTVL.

The chain joins TRBV2 to TRBJ2-5; the D gene could be TRBD1 or TRBD2 (5 bases each). The CDR3 is made up of 14 amino acids. Germline CDR1 is SNHLY and CDR2 is FYNNEI. V lost 4 bases to trimming and J lost 2 bases, with 11 bases between them. DNA of the CDR3: TGTGCCAGCAGTGCCGGGACCTGGCAAGAGACCCAGTACTTC. The encoded protein is CASSAGTWQETQYF.

This clonotype is a singleton in its sample. Likely a read error: the CDR3 ends without its conserved phenylalanine or tryptophan. Because the CDR3's place on the DNA is in doubt, the DNA is left out and the CDR3 is given as listed by TCRdb. This chain uses TRBV6-6 with TRBJ2-3; the table calls TRBD1, which could not be checked here. The CDR3 length is 11 residues, termini included. The V gene's germline CDR1 is MNHNY and CDR2 SVGAGI (reference sequence). The CDR3: CVHPGRGAVIL.

Concerning this clonotype itself: The limits of the CDR3 on the DNA are not certain, so only TCRdb's listed CDR3 is given. The chain has TRBV20-1 and TRBJ2-2; TRBD1 reflects the table's D call only, with no check against the DNA. Germline V gene lookup returns CDR1 DFQATT and CDR2 SNEGSKA (reference sequence). The CDR3 length is 19 residues, termini included. The CDR3 here is CSARVGQGTNEQYFGELFF.

For this clonotype: A read error may account for a junction end that differs from germline. The chain joins TRBV20-1 to TRBJ2-5, with 14 bases matching TRBD2. Germline V gene lookup returns CDR1 DFQATT and CDR2 SNEGSKA (reference sequence). CDR3 length: 16 amino acids. The CDR3 loop reads CSAGDLTSGGVETQYF. Written as DNA, the CDR3 is TGCAGTGCTGGAGATCTGACTAGCGGGGGGGTAGAGACCCAGTACTTC.

The sample holds a few counts of this clonotype. The V and J genes are TRBV11-2 and TRBJ2-1; TRBD2 matches at 8 bases. J was trimmed by 2 bases and V by 1 base; bases with no gene match: 10. The CDR3 is 18 residues long. From germline, CDR1 is SGHAT and CDR2 FQNNGV. The CDR3: CASSLGLASIGAYNEQFF. The CDR3 DNA sequence: TGTGCCAGCAGCTTAGGACTAGCGTCAATAGGAGCCTACAATGAGCAGTTCTTC.

The rearrangement uses TRBV7-2 and TRBJ2-3, with 7 bases aligning to TRBD1. The V gene's germline CDR1 is SGHTA and CDR2 FQGNSA. This CDR3 is built from 14 residues. The ends lost 4 bases at V and 6 bases at J; junction bases unmatched: 7. This CDR3 is CASSSRQGVDTQYF. In DNA form, the CDR3 reads TGTGCCAGCAGCTCCCGACAGGGAGTGGATACGCAGTATTTT. Drawing the rest from reference TRBV7-2 and TRBJ2-3, the complete variable domain is GAGVSQSPSNKVTEKGKDVELRCDPISGHTALYWYRQSLGQGLEFLIYFQGNSAPDKSGLPSDRFSAERTGGSVSTLTIQRTQQEDSAVYLCASSSRQGVDTQYFGPGTRLTVL.